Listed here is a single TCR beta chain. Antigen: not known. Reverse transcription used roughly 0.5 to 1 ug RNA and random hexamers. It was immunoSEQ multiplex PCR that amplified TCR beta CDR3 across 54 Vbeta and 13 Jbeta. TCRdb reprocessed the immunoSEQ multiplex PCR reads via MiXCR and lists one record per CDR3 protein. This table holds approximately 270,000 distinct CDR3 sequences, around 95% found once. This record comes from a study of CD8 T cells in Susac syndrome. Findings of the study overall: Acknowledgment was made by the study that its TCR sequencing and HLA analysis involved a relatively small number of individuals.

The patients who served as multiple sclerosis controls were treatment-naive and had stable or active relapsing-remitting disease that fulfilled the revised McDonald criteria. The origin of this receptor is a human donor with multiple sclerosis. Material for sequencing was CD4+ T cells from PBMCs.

CDR3 nucleotide sequence: TGTGCCAGCAGCCAACAATCCCTAAGCAATCAGCCCCAGCATTTT. Translation gives CASSQQSLSNQPQHF. This chain joins TRBV3-1 and TRBJ1-5; unclear D gene. V was shortened by 2 bases and J by 1 base, with 9 bases between the two germline ends. Per germline, CDR1 LGHDT and CDR2 YNNKEL (reference sequence). The CDR3 covers 15 residues.